This TCR beta chain was obtained from a study of blood T cells in healthy people across ages. For the second PCR, which ran for about 6 to 11 cycles, a sample-barcoded 5' primer and a J-beta primer mix were used. TCRdb recomputed calls from the 5' RACE reads with MiXCR, one row per CDR3 protein. The sample consists of approximately 780,000 distinct CDR3 sequences, under 30% of them appearing once. General study findings and limits: TCR beta diversity was tightly associated with the proportion of naive T cells. Older age went with lower TCR beta diversity per million T cells, in a roughly linear way.

A word on this clonotype: Its antigen is still unknown.

Each sample had at least 6 million PBMCs isolated. The germline V gene has CDR1 SGHRS and CDR2 YFSETQ. V lost 4 bases and J lost 0, with 17 bases in between. The CDR3 is 18 residues long. This same sample was also taken into another study, of T cells of mothers and their children.

The V call is TRBV5-1, the J call TRBJ2-6, with D possibly being TRBD1 (6 bases). The sample taken for sequencing was blood. This TCR was recovered from a boy between 10 and 17 years old in good health. CDR3: CASSPDGGSRSGANVLTF. As DNA, the CDR3 is TGCGCCAGCAGCCCGGATGGGGGCTCACGCTCTGGGGCCAACGTCCTGACTTTC.